The text below deals with one TCR beta chain. No antigen is known for it. CDR1 is MNHNS, CDR2 SASEGT, per germline. The CDR3 totals 15 residues. Trimming stripped 5 bases from V and 0 bases from J, with 11 bases between. This specimen belongs to a study of T cells in narcolepsy. Study-wide results and limits: Blood of same and different patients, but not healthy controls, reportedly held recurring autoreactive clonotypes. No autoreactive T cell clone sequences appeared in some memory CD4+ repertoires.

TCRdb keeps only in-frame clones here, not all; method: immunoSEQ multiplex PCR. The profile covers 27,000 or so clones, with roughly four fifths appearing a single time and approximately 1% taken by the ten largest. The clonotype was recovered from a human donor with narcolepsy. The V gene is TRBV6-1, the J gene TRBJ1-3, with D perhaps matching TRBD1 (6 bases). Sequencing was done on a sample of CD45RA- memory CD4+ T cells from PBMCs. CDR3 nucleotide sequence: TGTGCCAGCAGTCAGGGGAGTTACTCTGGAAACACCATATATTTT. Amino acids: CASSQGSYSGNTIYF.